This T cell receptor (beta chain) comes out of a study of human T cells and chemical hapten exposure. Time point in this sample: patch test 3, about 24 weeks after DPC sensitization. The treatment is: therapeutic diphenylcyclopropenone sensitization with weekly scalp DPC. This clonotype has ten or more counts. V dropped 8 bases and J dropped 1 base, with 8 bases sitting between them. The CDR3 has 11 amino acids. CDR1 is DFQATT and CDR2 is SNEGSKA in the germline V gene (reference sequence). TCRdb re-derived calls from the RACE reads in MiXCR, one entry per CDR3 protein. This repertoire shows 62,000 or so distinct CDR3 sequences, 9.5% to 11% found once; its top ten account for around 2.1%.

J is TRBJ2-5 and V is TRBV20-1; D unresolved. The starting material was whole blood, obtained in connection with sensitization to the hapten diphenylcyclopropenone (DPC). The clonotype originates from a young woman with alopecia areata. Some clones in this sample may be carry-over from other donors' samples. The CDR3 reads CSPNTQETQYF. CDR3 nucleotides: TGCAGTCCAAACACCCAAGAGACCCAGTACTTC.